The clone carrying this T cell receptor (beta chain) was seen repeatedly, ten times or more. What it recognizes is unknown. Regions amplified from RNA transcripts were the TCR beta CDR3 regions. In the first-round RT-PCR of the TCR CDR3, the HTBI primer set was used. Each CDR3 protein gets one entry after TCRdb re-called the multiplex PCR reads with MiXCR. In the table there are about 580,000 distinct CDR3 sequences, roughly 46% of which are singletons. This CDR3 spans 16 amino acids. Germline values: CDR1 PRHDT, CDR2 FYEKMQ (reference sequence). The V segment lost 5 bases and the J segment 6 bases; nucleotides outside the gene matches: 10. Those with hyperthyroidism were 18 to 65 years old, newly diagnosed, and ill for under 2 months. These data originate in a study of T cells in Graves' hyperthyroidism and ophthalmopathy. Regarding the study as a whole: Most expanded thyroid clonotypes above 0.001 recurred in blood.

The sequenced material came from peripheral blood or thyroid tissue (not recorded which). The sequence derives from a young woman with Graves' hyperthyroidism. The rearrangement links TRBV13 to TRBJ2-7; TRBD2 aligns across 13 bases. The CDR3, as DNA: TGTGCCAGCAGCGAAGCCGGGACTAGCGGGACTGGCGAGCAGTACTTC. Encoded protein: CASSEAGTSGTGEQYF.